This TCR beta chain was identified during a study of CD4 and CD8 cells across lung adenocarcinoma regions. MiXCR, run by TCRdb on the PCR reads, gives a single entry per CDR3 protein. The sample carries more than 25,000 distinct CDR3 sequences, about 50% recorded once. Donors had localized lung adenocarcinoma, a non-small cell lung cancer. This receptor was obtained from a male donor with lung adenocarcinoma. The CD4 and CD8 labels of this study may be unreliable. Sequencing was carried out using CD8+ T cells from the center of a lung tumor.

CDR3 region: CASSEAGRGVQETQYF. The CDR3 DNA sequence: TGTGCCAGCAGTGAAGCCGGGAGAGGGGTCCAAGAGACGCAGTATTTT. The gene calls are TRBV6-1 and TRBJ2-3; D may be TRBD2 (6 bases). Germline V gene data show CDR1 as MNHNS and CDR2 as SASEGT. Deletions cut 0 bases from V and 9 bases from J, with 19 bases between. The CDR3 is made up of 16 amino acids.